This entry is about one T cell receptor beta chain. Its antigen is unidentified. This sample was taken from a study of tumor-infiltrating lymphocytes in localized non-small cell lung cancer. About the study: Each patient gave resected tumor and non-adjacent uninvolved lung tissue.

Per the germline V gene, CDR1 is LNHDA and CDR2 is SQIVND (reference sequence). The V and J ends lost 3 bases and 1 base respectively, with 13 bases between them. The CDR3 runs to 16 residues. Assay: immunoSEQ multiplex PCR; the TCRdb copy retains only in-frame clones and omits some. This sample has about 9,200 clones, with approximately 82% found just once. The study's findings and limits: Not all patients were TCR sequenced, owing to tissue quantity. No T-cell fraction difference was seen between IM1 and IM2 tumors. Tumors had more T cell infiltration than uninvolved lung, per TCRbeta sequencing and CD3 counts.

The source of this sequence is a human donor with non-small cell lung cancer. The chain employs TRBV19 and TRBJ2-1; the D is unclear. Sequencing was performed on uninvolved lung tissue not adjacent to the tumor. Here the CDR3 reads CASSIRFLGSYNEQFF. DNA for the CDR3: TGTGCCAGTAGTATCCGGTTTCTGGGTTCCTACAATGAGCAGTTCTTC.